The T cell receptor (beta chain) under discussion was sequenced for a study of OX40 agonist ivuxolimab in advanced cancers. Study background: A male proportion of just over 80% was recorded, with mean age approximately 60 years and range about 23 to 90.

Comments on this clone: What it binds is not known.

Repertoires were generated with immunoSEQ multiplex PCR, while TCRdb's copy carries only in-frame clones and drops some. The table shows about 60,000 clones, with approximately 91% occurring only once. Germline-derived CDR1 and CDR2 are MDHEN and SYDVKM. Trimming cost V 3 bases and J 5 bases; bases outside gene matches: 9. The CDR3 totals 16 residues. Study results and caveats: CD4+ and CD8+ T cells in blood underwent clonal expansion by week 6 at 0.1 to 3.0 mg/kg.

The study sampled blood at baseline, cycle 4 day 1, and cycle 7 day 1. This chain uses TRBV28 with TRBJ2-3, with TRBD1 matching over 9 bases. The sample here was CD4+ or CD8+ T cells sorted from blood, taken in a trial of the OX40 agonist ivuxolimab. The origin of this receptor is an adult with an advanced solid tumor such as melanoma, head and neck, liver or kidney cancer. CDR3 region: CASSFPQGAPGDTQYF. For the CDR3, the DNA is TGTGCCAGCAGTTTCCCACAGGGGGCGCCTGGAGATACGCAGTATTTT.